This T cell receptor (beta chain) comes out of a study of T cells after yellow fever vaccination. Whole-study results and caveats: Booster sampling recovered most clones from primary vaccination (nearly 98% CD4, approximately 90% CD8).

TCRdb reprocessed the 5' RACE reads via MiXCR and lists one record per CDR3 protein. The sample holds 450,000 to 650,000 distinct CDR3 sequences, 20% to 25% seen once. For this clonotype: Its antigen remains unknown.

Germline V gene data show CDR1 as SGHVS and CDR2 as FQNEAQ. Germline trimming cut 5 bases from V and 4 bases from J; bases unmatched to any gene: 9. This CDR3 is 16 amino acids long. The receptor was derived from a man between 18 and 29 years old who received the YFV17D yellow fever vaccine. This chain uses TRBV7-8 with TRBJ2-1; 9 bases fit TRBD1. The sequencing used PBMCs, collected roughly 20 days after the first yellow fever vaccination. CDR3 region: CASSHRSGQGYNEQFF. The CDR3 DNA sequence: TGTGCCAGCAGCCACCGATCCGGACAGGGGTACAATGAGCAGTTCTTC.